This TCR beta chain was observed in a study of CD8 T cells in Susac syndrome. The overall study: Within the sequenced group of Susac syndrome patients, six showed active disease and fewer than 10 were in remission.

Reverse transcription of about 0.5 to 1 ug RNA used random hexamers. TCR beta CDR3 was amplified by immunoSEQ covering 54 Vbeta and 13 Jbeta. Each CDR3 protein gets one entry after TCRdb re-called the immunoSEQ multiplex PCR reads with MiXCR. Of some 240,000 distinct CDR3 sequences listed, approximately 95% are singletons. This CDR3 has 14 amino acids. V lost 5 bases, J lost 4 bases, and 3 bases stayed unmatched. From germline, CDR1 is MDHEN and CDR2 SYDVKM. This clonotype was seen just once. High-throughput TCR beta sequencing covered peripheral CD8+ and CD4+ T cells. V usage is TRBV28 and J usage is TRBJ1-2, with 11 bases that match TRBD1. Material: CD4+ T cells from PBMCs. This clonotype was obtained from a human donor with Susac syndrome. The CDR3, as DNA: TGTGCCAGCAGTCGGGGGACAGGGGGCTATGGCTACACCTTC. Its protein product is CASSRGTGGYGYTF.